The TCR beta chain described here comes from a study of blood T cell repertoires in COVID-19 (dated by TCRdb to between 2020 and 2021). Regarding the study in general: Collaborator samples came from the United States, Italy and Spain and covered acute and convalescent phases of COVID-19. The material from the prospective study consisted of cDNA or gDNA derived from T cells, B-cell-depleted T cells, or PBMCs. The dataset comprised deeply sampled blood TCRbeta repertoires from subjects exposed to, actively infected with, or recovered from COVID-19. The repertoires were released in a freely available public database intended as a resource for research on the immune response to SARS-CoV-2. Samples were obtained from the ongoing ImmuneRACE study (first 160 participants) and from some 1,300 subjects provided by 6 global collaborators. Sample metadata almost always included a de-identified subject ID, COVID-19 status, age in years and sex. HLA class I and class II types, where available, came from metadata supplied by the sample provider rather than from assay-based typing. General findings and caveats noted by the study authors: The amount of clinical and demographic metadata varied by source and participant and was provided uncurated.

Each collaborating institution followed its own protocols to collect whole blood in K2EDTA tubes. For TCRbeta analysis, collaborator samples were shipped as frozen whole blood, as isolated PBMCs, or as DNA extracted from either sample type. Note on this clone: Its recognized antigen is unknown. No much larger clone is present one base from it, and per-base qualities are unavailable.

V and J are trimmed by 4 bases and 6 bases, and the gene matches miss 10 bases of the junction. The germline V gene specifies SGHDT as CDR1 and YYEEEE as CDR2. Taken from cysteine to phenylalanine, the CDR3 has 15 residues. Kept here is only the CDR3 DNA, which spans 45 bases and is read in frame from base 1. The immunoSEQ Assay, a bias-controlled multiplex PCR, was used to amplify TCRbeta CDR3 regions from genomic DNA. The paper's data handling went like this. Nucleated cell counts per sample were estimated from amplification of reference gene primers within the assay. To quantify the absolute abundance of each unique TCRbeta CDR3 rearrangement, sequence reads were collapsed and filtered. Productive Simpson clonality was computed per sample as the square root of Simpson's diversity index over productive rearrangements. TCRdb mirrors the immuneACCESS table, restricted to in-frame sequences. Some clones are absent from its copies; in checked studies, under half trace to an unresolved V gene, and the reason for the others is unknown. V and J calls and clone size come straight from that table; D and trimming were deduced from the DNA. A total of about 42,000 clones appear in this sample, around 91% of them only once. The ten most abundant clones make up 9.2% of the sample.

The chain is made from TRBV5-6 and TRBJ2-7; 10 nucleotides in the junction match TRBD1. The clonotype comes from a middle-aged man with active COVID-19. Specimen: peripheral blood. CDR3 reads: CASSRNPGQGFEQYF. Read as DNA, the sequence is TGTGCCAGCAGCAGGAATCCGGGACAGGGGTTCGAGCAGTACTTC.